This T cell receptor (beta chain) originates from a study of post-analysis software for immune sequencing data. This clonotype was observed a handful of times. Its antigen is unknown. V dropped 4 bases and J dropped 8; count of bases not matched to a gene: 19. From germline, CDR1 is SQVTM and CDR2 ANQGSEA. The CDR3 is 17 residues long. Study-wide results and limits: Several TRBV segments occurring more often in patients than controls included TRBV5-6, TRBV5-1 and TRBV20-1. Under F measure analysis, samples from one preparation batch co-clustered strongly.

The TCR beta cDNA libraries contained unique molecular identifiers. A single record per CDR3 protein comes from TCRdb applying MiXCR to the PCR reads. Among hundreds of thousands of distinct CDR3 sequences listed, roughly 30% were seen once. The specimen was blood. The clonotype comes from a girl between 10 and 17 years old with multiple sclerosis. The chain recombines TRBV29-1 with TRBJ2-1; TRBD2 aligns across 8 bases. The DNA of the CDR3 is TGCAGCGTTGCCAGTACTAGACGAGCGGGAGTGGGCGATGAGCAGTTCTTC. Its translation is CSVASTRRAGVGDEQFF.